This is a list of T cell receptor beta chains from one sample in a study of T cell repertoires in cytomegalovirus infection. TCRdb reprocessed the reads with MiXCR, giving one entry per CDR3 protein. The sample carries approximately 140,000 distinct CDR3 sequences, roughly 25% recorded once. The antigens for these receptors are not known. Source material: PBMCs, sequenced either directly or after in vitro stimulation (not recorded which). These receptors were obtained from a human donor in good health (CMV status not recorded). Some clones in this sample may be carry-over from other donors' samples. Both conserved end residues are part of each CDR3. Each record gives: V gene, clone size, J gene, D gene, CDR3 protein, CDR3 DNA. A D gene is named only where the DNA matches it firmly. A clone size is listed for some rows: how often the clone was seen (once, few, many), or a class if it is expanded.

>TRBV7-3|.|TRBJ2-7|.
CASSLDAPSSYEQYF
TGTGCCAGCAGCTTAGACGCCCCGAGCTCCTACGAGCAGTACTTC
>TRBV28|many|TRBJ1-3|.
CASSLGQAGNTIYF
TGTGCCAGCAGTCTAGGACAAGCTGGAAACACCATATATTTT
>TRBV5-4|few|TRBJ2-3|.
CASSLGLVGTDTQYF
TGTGCCAGCAGCTTGGGGCTCGTCGGCACAGATACGCAGTATTTT
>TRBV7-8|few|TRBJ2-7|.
CASSLRAAGSEQYF
TGTGCCAGCAGCTTAAGGGCAGCGGGCAGTGAGCAGTACTTC
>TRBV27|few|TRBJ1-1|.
CASSLAGEGNAFF
TGTGCCAGCAGTTTAGCTGGGGAGGGAAATGCTTTCTTT
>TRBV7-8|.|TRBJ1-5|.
CASSLGRSLLGQPQHF
TGTGCCAGCAGCTTAGGACGTTCACTACTTGGTCAGCCCCAGCATTTT
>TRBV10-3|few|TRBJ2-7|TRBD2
CATAGLAGKYEQYF
TGTGCCACCGCGGGACTAGCGGGAAAATACGAGCAGTACTTC
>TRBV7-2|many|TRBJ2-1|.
CASSPSGRQSYNEQFF
TGTGCCAGCAGCCCTAGTGGTCGGCAGTCCTACAATGAGCAGTTCTTC
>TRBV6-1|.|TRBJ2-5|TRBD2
CASSSFFGTRQETQYF
TGTGCCAGCAGTTCGTTTTTTGGGACTAGACAAGAGACCCAGTACTTC
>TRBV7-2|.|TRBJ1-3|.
CASSSRASSGNTIYF
TGTGCCAGCAGTTCCCGGGCTAGCTCTGGAAACACCATATATTTT
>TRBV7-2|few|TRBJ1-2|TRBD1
CASSLAQGASGYTF
TGTGCCAGCAGCTTAGCGCAGGGGGCCTCTGGCTACACCTTC
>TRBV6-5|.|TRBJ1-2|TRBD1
CASSYGQGTYGYTF
TGTGCCAGCAGTTACGGACAGGGGACCTATGGCTACACCTTC
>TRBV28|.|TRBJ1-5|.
CASSPDSYSNQPQHF
TGTGCCAGCAGTCCGGACAGCTATAGCAATCAGCCCCAGCATTTT
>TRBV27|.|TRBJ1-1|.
CASGYREEAFF
TGTGCCAGCGGATACAGGGAGGAAGCTTTCTTT
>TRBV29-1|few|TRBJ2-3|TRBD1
CSADQPGQNTDTQYF
TGCAGTGCCGACCAACCGGGACAGAACACAGATACGCAGTATTTT
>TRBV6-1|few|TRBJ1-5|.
CASSSGQGSGTQHF
TGTGCCAGCAGTTCGGGGCAGGGGAGCGGTACTCAGCATTTT
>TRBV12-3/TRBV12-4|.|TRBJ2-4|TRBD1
CASTDRHKNIQYF
TGTGCCAGCACGGACAGGCACAAAAACATTCAGTACTTC
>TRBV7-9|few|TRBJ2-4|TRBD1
CASSQWTGGRGKNIQYF
TGTGCCAGCAGCCAATGGACAGGGGGCAGGGGGAAAAACATTCAGTACTTC
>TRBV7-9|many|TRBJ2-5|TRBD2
CASSSRLAGRYQETQYF
TGTGCCAGCAGCTCAAGACTAGCGGGGAGGTACCAAGAGACCCAGTACTTC
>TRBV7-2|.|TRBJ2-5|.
CASSLTGSGRKTQYF
TGTGCCAGCAGCTTAACTGGGAGTGGGAGGAAGACCCAGTACTTC
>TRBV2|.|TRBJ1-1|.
CASSEGVAMNTEAFF
TGTGCCAGCAGCGAAGGGGTAGCGATGAACACTGAAGCTTTCTTT
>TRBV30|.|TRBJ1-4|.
CAWSLPAATNEKLFF
TGTGCCTGGAGTCTCCCGGCGGCGACTAATGAAAAACTGTTTTTT
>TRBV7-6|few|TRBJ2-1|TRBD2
CASSLEGGRDNEQFF
TGTGCCAGCAGCTTAGAAGGCGGGAGGGACAATGAGCAGTTCTTC
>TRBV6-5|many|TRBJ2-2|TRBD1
CASSYHTGENTGELFF
TGTGCCAGCAGTTACCACACAGGGGAAAACACCGGGGAGCTGTTTTTT
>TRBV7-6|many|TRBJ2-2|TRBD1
CASSLAQQGAGELFF
TGTGCCAGCAGCTTAGCGCAACAGGGGGCCGGGGAGCTGTTTTTT
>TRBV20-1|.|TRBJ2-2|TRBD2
CSASLAGDGELFF
TGCAGTGCTAGCTTAGCGGGAGACGGGGAGCTGTTTTTT
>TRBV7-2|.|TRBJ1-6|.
CASSREGQPLHF
TGTGCCAGCAGCCGGGAGGGACAACCCCTCCACTTT
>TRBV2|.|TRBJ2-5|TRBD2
CASSGGLAGAKTQYF
TGTGCCAGCAGTGGAGGTCTAGCGGGAGCCAAGACCCAGTACTTC
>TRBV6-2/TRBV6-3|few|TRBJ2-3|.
CASSSFPGPSTDTQYF
TGTGCCAGCAGTTCATTCCCGGGGCCGAGCACAGATACGCAGTATTTT
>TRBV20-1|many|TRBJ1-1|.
CSARGWRGRTEAFF
TGCAGTGCTAGAGGCTGGAGGGGTAGGACTGAAGCTTTCTTT
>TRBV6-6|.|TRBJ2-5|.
CASSYPGAPKRMQETQYF
TGTGCCAGCAGTTACCCAGGGGCTCCTAAAAGAATGCAAGAGACCCAGTACTTC
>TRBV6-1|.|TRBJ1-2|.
CASSTLGGYGYTF
TGTGCCAGCAGTACGCTGGGAGGGTATGGCTACACCTTC
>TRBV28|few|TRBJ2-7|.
CASSFAEVYEQYF
TGTGCCAGCAGTTTTGCGGAAGTCTACGAGCAGTACTTC
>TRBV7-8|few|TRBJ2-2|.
CAIRRRLDNTGELFF
TGTGCCATCCGACGGAGGCTAGATAACACCGGGGAGCTGTTTTTT
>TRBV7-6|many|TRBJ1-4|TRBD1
CASSLTGAPNEKLFF
TGTGCCAGCAGCTTGACAGGGGCGCCTAATGAAAAACTGTTTTTT
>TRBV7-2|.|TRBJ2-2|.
CASKRPGRTGELFF
TGTGCCAGCAAACGCCCGGGCCGAACCGGGGAGCTGTTTTTT
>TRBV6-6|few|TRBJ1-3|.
CASSIRRDSLSGNTIYF
TGTGCCAGCAGTATAAGACGAGACAGTCTCTCTGGAAACACCATATATTTT
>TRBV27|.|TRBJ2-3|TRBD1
CASSRRTGTDTQYF
TGTGCCAGCAGTAGGAGGACAGGAACAGATACGCAGTATTTT
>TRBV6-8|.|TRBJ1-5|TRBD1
CASRGEGARQPQHF
TGTGCCAGCAGAGGGGAGGGGGCTAGGCAGCCCCAGCATTTT
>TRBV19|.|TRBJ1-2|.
CASSISGSGVNYGYTF
TGTGCCAGTAGTATATCCGGGTCCGGAGTTAACTATGGCTACACCTTC
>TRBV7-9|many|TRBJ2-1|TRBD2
CASSLANSGSPKFF
TGTGCCAGCAGCTTAGCTAATAGCGGGAGTCCTAAGTTCTTC
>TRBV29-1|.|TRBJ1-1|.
CSVDRGDRRNTEAFF
TGCAGTGTTGATAGAGGAGACAGGAGGAACACTGAAGCTTTCTTT
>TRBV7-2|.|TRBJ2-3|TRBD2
CASSYSGTSGSTDTQYF
TGTGCCAGCAGCTACTCCGGGACTAGCGGTAGCACAGATACGCAGTATTTT
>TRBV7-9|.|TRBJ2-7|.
CASSPRRIGVLYEQYF
TGTGCCAGCAGCCCACGGAGGATAGGGGTCCTCTACGAGCAGTACTTC
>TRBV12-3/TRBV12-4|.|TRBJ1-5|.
CASSQAPSNQPQHF
TGTGCCAGCAGTCAGGCCCCGAGCAATCAGCCCCAGCATTTT
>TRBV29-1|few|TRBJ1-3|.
CSVLGESSGNTIYF
TGCAGCGTTCTAGGGGAGAGCTCTGGAAACACCATATATTTT
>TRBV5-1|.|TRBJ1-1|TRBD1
CASSYTGTGFDTEAFF
TGCGCCAGCAGCTATACCGGGACAGGGTTCGACACTGAAGCTTTCTTT
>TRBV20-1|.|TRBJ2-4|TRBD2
CSARPWRGKNIQYF
TGCAGTGCGAGGCCCTGGCGGGGGAAAAACATTCAGTACTTC
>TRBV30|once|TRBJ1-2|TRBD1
CAFTGTGFFNYGYTF
TGTGCCTTCACCGGGACAGGGTTTTTTAACTATGGCTACACCTTC
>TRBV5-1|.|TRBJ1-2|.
CASRSEGKTYGYTF
TGCGCCAGCCGCTCAGAAGGAAAGACCTATGGCTACACCTTC
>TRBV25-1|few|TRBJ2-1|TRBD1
CATPGGRGYNEQFF
TGTGCCACCCCAGGGGGTAGAGGGTACAATGAGCAGTTCTTC
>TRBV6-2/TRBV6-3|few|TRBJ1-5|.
CASKVAQPQHF
TGTGCCAGCAAGGTGGCTCAGCCCCAGCATTTT
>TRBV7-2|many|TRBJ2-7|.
CASSLRTHSEYEQYF
TGTGCCAGCAGCTTACGAACTCATAGCGAGTACGAGCAGTACTTC
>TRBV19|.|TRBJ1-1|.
CASRTDTNTEAFF
TGTGCCAGTAGGACGGACACAAACACTGAAGCTTTCTTT